This TCR beta chain appears in the sequencing data of a study of T cell responses to AZD1222 COVID-19 vaccine. Study details: Second-dose intervals of approximately 4 or approximately 12 weeks were pooled. General observations from the study: All repertoire sampling was performed exclusively after the peak T cell response.

This clone showed up just once. The antigen remains unidentified. The protocol was immunoSEQ multiplex PCR, while the TCRdb copy is restricted to in-frame clones and leaves out a portion. The sample includes around 160,000 clones, roughly nine tenths of them seen just once. CDR1 and CDR2 from the germline V gene are LGHDT and YNNKEL (reference sequence). The CDR3 contains 13 residues. The V and J ends lost 4 bases and 1 base respectively, with 7 bases between them. Sample: peripheral blood, taken on day 0 of AZD1222 vaccination. The rearrangement links TRBV3-1 (or the pseudogene TRBV3-2) to TRBJ1-1; the D is unclear. This receptor was obtained from an adult in good health. Written as DNA, the CDR3 is TGTGCCAGCAGCCCACACTCGAACACTGAAGCTTTCTTT. Residues: CASSPHSNTEAFF.